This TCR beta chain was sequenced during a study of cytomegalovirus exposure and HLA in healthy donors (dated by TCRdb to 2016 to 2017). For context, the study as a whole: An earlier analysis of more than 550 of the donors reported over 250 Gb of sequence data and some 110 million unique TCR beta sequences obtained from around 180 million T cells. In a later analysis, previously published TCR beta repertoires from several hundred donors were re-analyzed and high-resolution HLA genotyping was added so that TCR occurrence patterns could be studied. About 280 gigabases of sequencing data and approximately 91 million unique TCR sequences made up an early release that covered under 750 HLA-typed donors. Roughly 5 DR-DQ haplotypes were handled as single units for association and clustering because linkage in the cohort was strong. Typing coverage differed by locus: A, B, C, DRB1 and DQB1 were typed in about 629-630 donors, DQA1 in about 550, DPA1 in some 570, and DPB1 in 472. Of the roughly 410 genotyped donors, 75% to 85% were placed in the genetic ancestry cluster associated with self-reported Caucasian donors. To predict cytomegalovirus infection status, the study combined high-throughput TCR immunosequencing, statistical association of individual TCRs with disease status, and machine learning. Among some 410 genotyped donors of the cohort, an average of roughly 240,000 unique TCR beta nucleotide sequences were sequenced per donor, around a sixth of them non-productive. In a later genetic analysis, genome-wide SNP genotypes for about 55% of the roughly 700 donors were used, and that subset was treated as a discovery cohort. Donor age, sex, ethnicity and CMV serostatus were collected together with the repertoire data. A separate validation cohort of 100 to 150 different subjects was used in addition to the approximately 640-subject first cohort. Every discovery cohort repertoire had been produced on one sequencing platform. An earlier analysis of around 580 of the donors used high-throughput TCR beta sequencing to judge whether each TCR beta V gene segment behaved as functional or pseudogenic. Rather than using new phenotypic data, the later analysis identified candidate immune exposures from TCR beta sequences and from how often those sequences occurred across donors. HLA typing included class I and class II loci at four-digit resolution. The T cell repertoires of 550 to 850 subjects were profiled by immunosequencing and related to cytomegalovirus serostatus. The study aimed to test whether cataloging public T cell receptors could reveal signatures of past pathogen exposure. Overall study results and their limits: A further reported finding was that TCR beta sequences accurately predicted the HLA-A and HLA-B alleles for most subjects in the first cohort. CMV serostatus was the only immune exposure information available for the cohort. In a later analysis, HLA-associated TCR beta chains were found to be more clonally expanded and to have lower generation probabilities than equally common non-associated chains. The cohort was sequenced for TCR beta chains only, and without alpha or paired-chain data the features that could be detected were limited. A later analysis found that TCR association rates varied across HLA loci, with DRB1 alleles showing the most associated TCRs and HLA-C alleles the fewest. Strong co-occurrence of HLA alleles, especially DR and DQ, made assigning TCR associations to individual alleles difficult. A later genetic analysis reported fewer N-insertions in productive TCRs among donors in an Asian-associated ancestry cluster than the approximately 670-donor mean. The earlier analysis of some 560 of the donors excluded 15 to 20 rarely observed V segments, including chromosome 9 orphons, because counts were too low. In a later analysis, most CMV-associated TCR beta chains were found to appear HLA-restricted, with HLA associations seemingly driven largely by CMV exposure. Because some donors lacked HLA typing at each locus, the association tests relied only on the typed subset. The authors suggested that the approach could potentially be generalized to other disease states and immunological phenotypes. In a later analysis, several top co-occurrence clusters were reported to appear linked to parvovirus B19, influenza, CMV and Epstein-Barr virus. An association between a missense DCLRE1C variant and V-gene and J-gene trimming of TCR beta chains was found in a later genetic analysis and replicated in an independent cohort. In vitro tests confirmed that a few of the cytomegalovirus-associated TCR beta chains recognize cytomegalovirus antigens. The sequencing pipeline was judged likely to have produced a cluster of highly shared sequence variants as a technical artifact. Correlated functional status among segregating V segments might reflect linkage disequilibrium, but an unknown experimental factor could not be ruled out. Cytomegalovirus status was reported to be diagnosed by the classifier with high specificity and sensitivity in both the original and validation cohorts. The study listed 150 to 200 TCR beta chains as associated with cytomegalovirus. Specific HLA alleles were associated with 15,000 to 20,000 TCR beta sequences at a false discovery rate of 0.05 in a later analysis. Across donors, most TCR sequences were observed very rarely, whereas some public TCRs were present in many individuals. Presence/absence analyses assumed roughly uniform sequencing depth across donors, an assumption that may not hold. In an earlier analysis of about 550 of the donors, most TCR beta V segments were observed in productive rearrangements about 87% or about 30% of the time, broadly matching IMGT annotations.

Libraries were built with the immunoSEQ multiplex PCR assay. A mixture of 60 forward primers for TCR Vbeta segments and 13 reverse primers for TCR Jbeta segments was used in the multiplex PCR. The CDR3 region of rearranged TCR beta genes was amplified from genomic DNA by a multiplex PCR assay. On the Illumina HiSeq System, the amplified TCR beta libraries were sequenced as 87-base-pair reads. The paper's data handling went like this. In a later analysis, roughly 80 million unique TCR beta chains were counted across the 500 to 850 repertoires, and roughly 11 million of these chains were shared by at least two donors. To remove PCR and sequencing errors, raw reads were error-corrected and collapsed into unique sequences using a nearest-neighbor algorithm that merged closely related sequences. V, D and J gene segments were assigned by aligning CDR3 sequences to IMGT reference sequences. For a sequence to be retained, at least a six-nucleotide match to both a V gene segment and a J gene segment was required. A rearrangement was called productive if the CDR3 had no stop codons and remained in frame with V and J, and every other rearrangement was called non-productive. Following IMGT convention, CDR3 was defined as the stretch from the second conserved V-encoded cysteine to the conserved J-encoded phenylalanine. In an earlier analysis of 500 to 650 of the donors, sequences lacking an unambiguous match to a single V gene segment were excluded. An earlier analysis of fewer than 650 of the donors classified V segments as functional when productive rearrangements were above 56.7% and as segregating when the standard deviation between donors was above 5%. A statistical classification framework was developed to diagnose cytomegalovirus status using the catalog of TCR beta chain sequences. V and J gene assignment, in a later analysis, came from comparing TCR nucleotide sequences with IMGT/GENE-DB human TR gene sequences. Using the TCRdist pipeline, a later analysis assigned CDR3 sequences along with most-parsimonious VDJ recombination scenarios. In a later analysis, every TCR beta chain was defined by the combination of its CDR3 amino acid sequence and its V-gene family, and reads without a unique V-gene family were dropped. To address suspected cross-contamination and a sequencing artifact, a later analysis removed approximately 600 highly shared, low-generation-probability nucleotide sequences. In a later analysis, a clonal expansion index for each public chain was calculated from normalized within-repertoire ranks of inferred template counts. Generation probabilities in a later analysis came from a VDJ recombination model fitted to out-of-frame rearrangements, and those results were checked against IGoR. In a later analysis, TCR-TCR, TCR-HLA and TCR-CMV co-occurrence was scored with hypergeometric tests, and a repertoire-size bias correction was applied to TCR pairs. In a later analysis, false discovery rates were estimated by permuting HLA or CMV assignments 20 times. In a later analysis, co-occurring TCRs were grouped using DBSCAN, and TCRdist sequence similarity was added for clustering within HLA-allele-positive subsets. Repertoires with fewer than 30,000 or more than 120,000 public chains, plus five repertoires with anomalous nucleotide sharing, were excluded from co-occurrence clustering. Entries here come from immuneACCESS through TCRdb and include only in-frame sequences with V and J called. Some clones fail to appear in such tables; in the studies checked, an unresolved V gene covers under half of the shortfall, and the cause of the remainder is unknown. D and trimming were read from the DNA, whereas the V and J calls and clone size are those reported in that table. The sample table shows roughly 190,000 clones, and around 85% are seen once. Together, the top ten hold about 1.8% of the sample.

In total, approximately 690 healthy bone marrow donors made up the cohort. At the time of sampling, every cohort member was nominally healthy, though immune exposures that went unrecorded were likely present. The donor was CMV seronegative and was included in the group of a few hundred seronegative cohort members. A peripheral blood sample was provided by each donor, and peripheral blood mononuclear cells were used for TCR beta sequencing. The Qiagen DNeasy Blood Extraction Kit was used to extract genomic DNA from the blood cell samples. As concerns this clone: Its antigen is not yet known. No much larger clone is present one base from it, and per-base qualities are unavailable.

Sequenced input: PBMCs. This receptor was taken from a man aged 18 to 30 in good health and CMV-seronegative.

The DNA reads as follows: TGTGCCAGCGGGTCAGGGGGTTACGAGCAGTACTTC. This yields the protein CASGSGGYEQYF. The chain was built from TRBV5-4 and TRBJ2-7; TRBD1 lines up with 7 middle nucleotides. The CDR3 runs 12 residues from the cysteine to the phenylalanine. The DNA shown is the 36-base CDR3, in frame from base 1. V and J are trimmed by 7 bases and 4 bases, and the gene matches miss 5 bases of the junction. CDR1 and CDR2 are read off the germline V gene (reference sequence) as SGHNT and YYREEE.